This entry lists 18 T cell receptor beta chains sequenced from one sample in a study of technical replicates of blood from a handful of donors (dated by TCRdb to about 2017). The library was produced with the immunoSEQ multiplex PCR assay. The immuneACCESS repertoire file appears here via TCRdb, limited to in-frame rearrangements. These files lack a portion of the clones; in checked studies, under half of the deficit traces to unresolved V genes, and the cause of the others is not known. The sample includes 55,000 to 75,000 clones, with 90% to 95% observed a single time. The biggest ten clones account for about 3.6% of the sample. Input material: PBMCs. The receptors were gathered from a human donor in good health. Some clones in this sample may be carry-over from other donors' samples.

The chain is built from TRBV11-2 and TRBJ1-3; D may be TRBD1 (6 bases). This CDR3 contains 15 residues. The germline CDR1 and CDR2 sequences are SGHAT and FQNNGV. The V and J ends lost 1 base and 3 bases respectively, with 10 bases between them. The CDR3 coding sequence is TGTGCCAGCAGCTTAGTTCAGGGGTTTGGAAACACCATATATTTT. This codes for CASSLVQGFGNTIYF.

The gene calls are TRBV4-2 and TRBJ2-5, with a weak D call TRBD2 (5 bases). The CDR3 runs 17 residues. Germline CDR1 reads LGHNA; CDR2 reads YNFKEQ. V gave up 3 bases and J gave up 7 bases, with 24 bases separating them. The chain's CDR3 is CASSHIPGLGKFGTQYF. The CDR3 DNA is TGTGCCAGCAGCCACATCCCCGGACTCGGTAAATTTGGGACCCAGTACTTC.

The chain uses TRBV7-2 and TRBJ1-1, with D hard to call. CDR1 is SGHTA and CDR2 is FQGNSA in the germline V gene. The ends were cut back, 9 bases at V and 0 bases at J, with 11 bases in the middle. The CDR3 spans 13 residues. The CDR3 nucleotides are TGTGCCAGTCAGGCGTCCATGAACACTGAAGCTTTCTTT. Translation gives CASQASMNTEAFF.

The rearrangement joins TRBV15 to TRBJ2-1, with 9 bases fitting TRBD2. CDR1 and CDR2 (germline): LNHNV, YYDKDF (reference sequence). This CDR3 is 17 amino acids long. The V and J ends lost 5 bases and 4 bases, in that order; junction bases with no gene match: 12. This chain's CDR3 is CATSLGRREGHYNEQFF. The CDR3 bases are TGTGCCACCAGCCTGGGTCGGCGGGAGGGCCATTACAATGAGCAGTTCTTC.

The chain uses TRBV30 and TRBJ1-3, with TRBD1 matching over 7 bases. Per the germline V gene, CDR1 is GTSNPN and CDR2 is SVGIG (reference sequence). V lost 5 bases to trimming and J lost 2 bases; unmatched junction nucleotides: 6. This CDR3 spans 14 amino acids. Written as DNA, the CDR3 is TGTGCCTGGGAGGCGACAGGGACTGGAAACACCATATATTTT. It specifies CAWEATGTGNTIYF.

The chain is built from TRBV5-1 and TRBJ2-3; TRBD2 agrees at 7 bases. The CDR3 extends over 15 amino acids. CDR1 and CDR2 from the germline V gene are SGHRS and YFSETQ. Trimming removed 4 bases from V and 0 bases from J; junction bases left unmatched: 5. The CDR3 loop reads CASSLYSGSTDTQYF. As DNA, the CDR3 is TGCGCCAGCAGCCTTTATAGCGGGAGCACAGATACGCAGTATTTT.

V is TRBV6-4 and J is TRBJ1-6; 8 positions match TRBD1. V was clipped by 2 bases and J by 10 bases; unmatched bases: 7. This CDR3 region has 15 residues. Germline V gene data show CDR1 as MRHNA and CDR2 as SNTAGT. For the CDR3, the DNA is TGTGCCAGCAGTGACCAAGGACAGGGTCGCTCACCCCTCCACTTT. This sequence encodes CASSDQGQGRSPLHF.

This clone was seen a single time. The chain links TRBV7-2 to TRBJ2-2, with D perhaps TRBD2 (6 bases). This CDR3 contains 14 residues. Looked up from germline, CDR1 is SGHTA and CDR2 is FQGNSA. With 4 bases removed from V and 4 bases from J, the gap between germline ends came to 10 bases. The CDR3 nucleotides read TGTGCCAGCAGCTCGCCGGGAGCCACCGGGGAGCTGTTTTTT. It yields the protein CASSSPGATGELFF.

This chain joins TRBV2 and TRBJ1-3; D gene uncertain. Germline V gene data show CDR1 as SNHLY and CDR2 as FYNNEI. V lost 3 bases to trimming and J lost 3 bases, with 12 bases between them. The CDR3 runs to 15 residues. CDR3 in DNA: TGTGCCAGCAGTGAGGGCGGGTACAGTGGAAACACCATATATTTT. This codes for CASSEGGYSGNTIYF.

The rearrangement uses TRBV18 and TRBJ1-1; D unresolved. Germline-derived CDR1 and CDR2 are KGHSH and LQKENI. This CDR3 contains 15 residues. V was trimmed by 0 bases and J by 1 base, leaving 9 bases between them. CDR3 DNA: TGTGCCAGCTCACCACCTGAATCTAGGAACACTGAAGCTTTCTTT. This gives the protein CASSPPESRNTEAFF.

The chain joins TRBV5-1 to TRBJ2-3, with 7 bases identical to TRBD1. The length of the CDR3 is 15 residues. With V trimmed by 5 bases and J by 1 base, 7 bases remained unmatched. The V gene's germline CDR1 is SGHRS and CDR2 YFSETQ. In DNA form, the CDR3 reads TGCGCCAGCAGACTCATAGGGGGCGGCACAGATACGCAGTATTTT. This sequence encodes CASRLIGGGTDTQYF.

The chain combines TRBV11-2 with TRBJ2-3, with 9 bases lining up with TRBD2. Germline-derived CDR1 and CDR2 are SGHAT and FQNNGV. CDR3 length equals 16 residues. With 5 bases clipped from V and 4 bases from J, the junction kept 10 bases outside the gene matches. The CDR3 coding sequence is TGTGCCAGCAGCCGGACCCTAGCGGGGCGGGCAGATACGCAGTATTTT. Translating gives CASSRTLAGRADTQYF.

This sequence joins TRBV6-1 and TRBJ2-3; 7 nucleotides align to TRBD2. Per germline, CDR1 MNHNS and CDR2 SASEGT. V gave up 2 bases and J gave up 5 bases; unmatched junction bases: 4. This CDR3 region has 14 residues. The CDR3 reads CASSEQRGGDTQYF. The DNA of the CDR3 is TGTGCCAGCAGTGAACAGCGGGGAGGAGATACGCAGTATTTT.

The V gene is TRBV7-6, the J gene TRBJ1-3; 11 positions match TRBD1. CDR1 is SGHVS, CDR2 FNYEAQ, per germline. The CDR3 has 17 amino acids. V shed 4 bases, J shed 7 bases, and the junction held 12 bases outside the gene matches. CDR3 nucleotides: TGTGCCAGCAGCTCCCCGTTAGGACAGGGGGCTGTGAACACCATATATTTT. Encoded protein: CASSSPLGQGAVNTIYF.

This rearrangement joins TRBV7-6 to TRBJ2-3; tentative D call: TRBD2 (6 bases). This CDR3 is built from 14 residues. Trimming stripped 7 bases from V and 1 base from J, with 12 bases between. The germline V gene has CDR1 SGHVS and CDR2 FNYEAQ. The DNA for the CDR3 is TGTGCCAGCACCCCCACGGGGGGCACAGATACGCAGTATTTT. It encodes CASTPTGGTDTQYF.

The chain joins TRBV5-6 to TRBJ2-7, with 8 bases matching TRBD1. Germline CDR1 and CDR2: SGHDT and YYEEEE. The J segment lost 0 bases and the V segment lost 1 base, leaving 9 bases of the junction unmatched. This CDR3 is 17 amino acids long. The CDR3 nucleotides read TGTGCCAGCAGCTTGTTTGGACAGGGCCCCACCTCCTACGAGCAGTACTTC. Protein product: CASSLFGQGPTSYEQYF. Full variable domain (missing parts from reference TRBV5-6 and TRBJ2-7): DAGVTQSPTHLIKTRGQQVTLRCSPKSGHDTVSWYQQALGQGPQFIFQYYEEEERQRGNFPDRFSGHQFPNYSSELNVNALLLGDSALYLCASSLFGQGPTSYEQYFGPGTRLTVT.

This sequence joins TRBV18 and TRBJ1-6, with 8 bases lining up with TRBD1. The junction had 7 bases not matched to a gene; V was cut back by 2 bases and J by 7 bases. The germline gives CDR1 KGHSH, CDR2 LQKENI. The CDR3 extends over 16 amino acids. CDR3 region: CASSPRTGYDNSPLHF. CDR3 nucleotide sequence: TGTGCCAGCTCACCAAGGACAGGGTACGACAATTCACCCCTCCACTTT. The full variable domain, completed using reference TRBV18 and TRBJ1-6, is NAGVMQNPRHLVRRRGQEARLRCSPMKGHSHVYWYRQLPEEGLKFMVYLQKENIIDESGMPKERFSAEFPKEGPSILRIQQVVRGDSAAYFCASSPRTGYDNSPLHFGNGTRLTVT.

This sequence joins TRBV6-1 and TRBJ2-5; TRBD2 matches 9 bases. CDR1 is MNHNS, CDR2 SASEGT, per germline. The CDR3 has 14 amino acids. J lost 5 bases, V lost 6 bases, and 7 bases had no gene match. In DNA form, the CDR3 reads TGTGCCAGCAGGAATAGCGGGAGTCGGGAGACCCAGTACTTC. Translating gives CASRNSGSRETQYF.